These T cell receptor beta chains were read from a single sample in a study of CD8 T cells in Susac syndrome. TCRdb re-called the immunoSEQ multiplex PCR reads through MiXCR, storing one row per CDR3 protein. The profile shows roughly 110,000 distinct CDR3 sequences, roughly 95% of them singletons. Material: CD8+ T cells from PBMCs. The receptors come from a human donor with Susac syndrome. The CDR3 runs from the conserved cysteine through the conserved F or W. The D gene is left open where the match is weak. Size is omitted from some rows. Given values are once, few, many or a class for expanded clones.

clone_size j_call v_call d_call cdr3_nt cdr3_aa
- TRBJ1-1 TRBV7-6 - TGTGCCAGCAGCTTAGAGGTGAACACTGAAGCTTTCTTT CASSLEVNTEAFF
- TRBJ1-2 TRBV7-9 - TGTGCCAGCAGCGGCGACAGCTATGGCTACACCTTC CASSGDSYGYTF
- TRBJ2-7 TRBV20-1 - TGCAGTGCTAGTAGGGACGCCTACGAGCAGTACTTC CSASRDAYEQYF
- TRBJ1-2 TRBV12-3/TRBV12-4 - TGTGCCAGCAGTTTGACGGGGAGTTTCTATGGCTACACCTTC CASSLTGSFYGYTF
once TRBJ2-7 TRBV9 - TGTGCCAGCAGCGTAGATTCCGGGGCTCCGCTCTACGAGCAGTACTTC CASSVDSGAPLYEQYF
- TRBJ1-5 TRBV1 - TGCACCAGCAGCCAGGGGTCGGACTTAGGCAATCAGCCCCAGCATTTT CTSSQGSDLGNQPQHF
- TRBJ2-1 TRBV7-6 - TGTGCCAGCAGCTTAGGCTCGGGCGCTAACAATGAGCAGTTCTTC CASSLGSGANNEQFF
- TRBJ1-5 TRBV20-1 - TGCAGTGCTTCGACCGGGGCCAGCAATCAGCCCCAGCATTTT CSASTGASNQPQHF
- TRBJ2-7 TRBV29-1 - TGCAGCGTTGAAGATTACAGCGGGCGGTTGTCGGACGAGCAGTACTTC CSVEDYSGRLSDEQYF
- TRBJ1-6 TRBV12-5 - TGTGCTAGTGCTGGGACGGCTAATTCACCCCTCCACTTT CASAGTANSPLHF
few TRBJ2-7 TRBV9 - TGTGCCAGCAGCGTAGAAGGTTCCTCCTACGAGCAGTACTTC CASSVEGSSYEQYF
- TRBJ2-7 TRBV4-1 - TGCGCCAGCAGCCCGCCAGGCTCCTACGAGCAGTACTTC CASSPPGSYEQYF
- TRBJ1-5 TRBV9 - TGTGCCAGCAGCGTAGGCTCAAATCGGCCCCAGCATTTT CASSVGSNRPQHF
- TRBJ2-7 TRBV29-1 - TGCAGCGTTGAAGATAGGGGGGCTGGGTCCTACGAGCAGTACTTC CSVEDRGAGSYEQYF
- TRBJ1-1 TRBV12-3/TRBV12-4 TRBD1 TGTGCCAGCAGCCCGGACAGGGGGCGTGGTGAAGCTTTCTTT CASSPDRGRGEAFF
- TRBJ1-1 TRBV4-2 - TGTGCCAGCAGCCTTACAGGTATGACTGAAGCTTTCTTT CASSLTGMTEAFF
- TRBJ2-1 TRBV27 TRBD1 TGTGCCAGCAGTCCGGGACAGAGCTCCTACAATGAGCAGTTCTTC CASSPGQSSYNEQFF
- TRBJ2-1 TRBV7-9 TRBD2 TGTGCCAGCAGCTTTGAGGCTAGCGGGGGGCCCTACAATGAGCAGTTCTTC CASSFEASGGPYNEQFF
- TRBJ2-1 TRBV5-1 TRBD2 TGCGCCAGCAGCCTATACACGACTAGCGGGGGAGACAATGAGCAGTTCTTC CASSLYTTSGGDNEQFF
- TRBJ1-2 TRBV27 - TGTGCCAGCAGTTCAGGAAAGCGGTATGGCTACACCTTC CASSSGKRYGYTF
- TRBJ2-2 TRBV9 - TGTGCCAGCAGCCTGGGGGACCAGATGGGGGAGCTGTTTTTT CASSLGDQMGELFF
- TRBJ1-1 TRBV2 - TGTGCCTCCCCGGGAGGGGGAGAAGCTTTCTTT CASPGGGEAFF
- TRBJ2-1 TRBV5-1 - TGCGCCAGCCGCGGAGCCTACAATGAGCAGTTCTTC CASRGAYNEQFF
- TRBJ1-1 TRBV9 - TGTGCCAGCAGCGTAGAGGACGGTAACACTGAAGCTTTCTTT CASSVEDGNTEAFF
- TRBJ2-3 TRBV28 - TGTGCCAGCAGCGCAGGAGATACGCAGTATTTT CASSAGDTQYF
- TRBJ1-1 TRBV29-1 - TGCAGCGACGGGAATGCTGAAGCTTTCTTT CSDGNAEAFF
- TRBJ2-1 TRBV20-1 - TGCAGTGCTAGAGGCCCATTACTACTAGCCTGGGGCTATGAGCAGTTCTTC CSARGPLLLAWGYEQFF
- TRBJ2-3 TRBV4-3 - TGCGCCAGCAGCCAAGAGGGAGTCACAGATACGCAGTATTTT CASSQEGVTDTQYF
- TRBJ2-7 TRBV6-1 - TGTGCCATTGAGACGTTCGGACAGTTCTACGAGCAGTACTTC CAIETFGQFYEQYF
- TRBJ1-2 TRBV5-6 - TGTGCCAGCAGCCGGACCGTGGATGGCTACACCTTC CASSRTVDGYTF
- TRBJ2-5 TRBV6-5 TRBD2 TGTGCCAGCAGTTACTTCGGGACTAGCGGGGGGGGAGAGACCCAGTACTTC CASSYFGTSGGGETQYF
- TRBJ2-5 TRBV4-1 - TGCGCCAGCAGTATACCCGGGCCCATAGAGACCCAGTACTTC CASSIPGPIETQYF
- TRBJ2-7 TRBV7-9 TRBD1 TGTGCCAGCAGCTTAGTCAGGGGGGAGCAGTACTTC CASSLVRGEQYF
once TRBJ1-4 TRBV6-2/TRBV6-3 - TGTGCCAGCAGTTACTCGGTCCGAGGCGAGTGGGCAACTAATGAAAAACTGTTTTTT CASSYSVRGEWATNEKLFF
- TRBJ2-1 TRBV20-1 TRBD2 TGCAGTGCTAGCCCTAGCGGGGGGCCCTCCTACAATGAGCAGTTCTTC CSASPSGGPSYNEQFF
- TRBJ1-2 TRBV7-9 TRBD1 TGTGCCAGCAGCCAAAGGACAGGGGAGGGCTATGGCTACACCTTC CASSQRTGEGYGYTF
- TRBJ2-4 TRBV29-1 TRBD1 TGCAGCGTGGCCGGGGACAGGGGGGGAAACATTCAGTACTTT CSVAGDRGGNIQYF
- TRBJ2-2 TRBV6-1 - TGTGCCAGCAGAGCCACTAACACCAGGGGAACCGGGGAGCTGTTTTTT CASRATNTRGTGELFF
- TRBJ2-7 TRBV3-1 TRBD1 TGTGCCAGCAGCCGACAGGGATCCGAGCAGTACTTC CASSRQGSEQYF
- TRBJ2-1 TRBV5-1 - TGCGCCAGCAGCTTGGCGAGACCTGACAATGAGCAGTTCTTC CASSLARPDNEQFF
- TRBJ2-4 TRBV13 - TGTGCCAGCAGCTTAGGTTCGGGGGCTTTACAGTACTTC CASSLGSGALQYF
- TRBJ2-5 TRBV6-5 - TGTGCCAGCAGTTACGGGGTGAAAGAGACCCAGTACTTC CASSYGVKETQYF
- TRBJ1-1 TRBV15 TRBD1 TGTGCCACCGGGACAGGGGGCACTGAAGCTTTCTTT CATGTGGTEAFF
- TRBJ2-7 TRBV11-2 TRBD2 TGTGCCAGCAGCCGGGGGGTGACGGGGACCTACGAGCAGTACTTC CASSRGVTGTYEQYF
- TRBJ1-2 TRBV29-1 TRBD1 TGCAGCGTTGAAGGAGACAGGGTCGCCAAGGACTATGGCTACACCTTC CSVEGDRVAKDYGYTF
- TRBJ2-4 TRBV29-1 - TGCAGCGTTGAAGTCACCCCAGACGGTCAGTACTTC CSVEVTPDGQYF
- TRBJ2-5 TRBV7-9 TRBD1 TGTGCCAGCAGCTCTTTCGGGACAGGGGATGAGACCCAGTACTTC CASSSFGTGDETQYF
- TRBJ2-5 TRBV2 - TGTGCCAGCAGCCCGGCCGGGGCTACAACCCTCTCCGGTGGGGAGACCCAGTACTTC CASSPAGATTLSGGETQYF
- TRBJ1-2 TRBV3-1 TRBD1 TGTGCCAGCAGCCACTCCGACAGGGAGAGCTATGGCTACACCTTC CASSHSDRESYGYTF
- TRBJ2-7 TRBV27 - TGTGCCAGCGGGAACTACGAGCAGTACTTC CASGNYEQYF
- TRBJ2-7 TRBV27 - TGTGCCAGCAGTTTATTGGGGCAGTCCTACGAGCAGTACTTC CASSLLGQSYEQYF
- TRBJ1-1 TRBV3-1 TRBD1 TGTGCCAGCACCCTGAGACAGGGGAACACTGAAGCTTTCTTT CASTLRQGNTEAFF
once TRBJ2-7 TRBV27 - TGTGCCAGCAGTATCCAGGGTACCGAGCAGTACTTC CASSIQGTEQYF
- TRBJ2-3 TRBV20-1 - TGCAGTGCTAGAGAGGCAGTCCGGGGACCAGATACGCAGTATTTT CSAREAVRGPDTQYF
- TRBJ2-1 TRBV15 - TGTGCCACCAGCAGAGAAAAGGGGTGGCAGTTCTTC CATSREKGWQFF
- TRBJ2-1 TRBV29-1 TRBD1 TGCAGCGTTGAAAACCTTAGAGGACAGGGCGATGAGCAGTTCTTC CSVENLRGQGDEQFF
- TRBJ2-7 TRBV5-4 TRBD2 TGTGCCAGCAGCTTGGTCGGGGGGGCCCCCATCGAGCAGTACTTC CASSLVGGAPIEQYF
once TRBJ2-7 TRBV9 TRBD1 TGTGCCAGCAGCCTGATGGACAGGGGGCTCTACGAGCAGTACTTC CASSLMDRGLYEQYF
- TRBJ1-1 TRBV19 TRBD1 TGTGCCAGTATCGGGACAGGGGAGAACACTGAAGCTTTCTTT CASIGTGENTEAFF